This T cell receptor beta chain was recovered during a study of shared clonotypes between healthy human individuals. Study-level information: Researchers assigned three CD4 naive, three CD4 memory, two CD8 naive and one CD8 memory plate to each donor.

Naive CD4+ cells were CD45RA-selected; the remaining cells were memory. The DNA input per sorted-subset replicate PCR was about 180 ng, corresponding to roughly 30,000 T cell genomes. TCRdb's copy holds only in-frame clones and misses some; the assay was immunoSEQ multiplex PCR. The top ten clones hold 0.37% of a sample with over 2 million clones, roughly 92% of them seen once. Trimming removed 6 bases at V and 3 bases at J, with 7 bases between. Germline lookup yields CDR1 SGDLS and CDR2 YYNGEE. The CDR3 has 12 amino acids. Sample: naive CD4+ T cells from PBMCs. The subset was: CD45RA+ positively selected. The receptor was derived from a man aged 18-30 years in good health. Some clones in this sample may be carry-over from other donors' samples. The genes are TRBV9 and TRBJ1-3, with D unresolved. As DNA, the CDR3 is TGTGCCAGCACCCCGGGTGGAAACACCATATATTTT. It codes for CASTPGGNTIYF.